Listed below are T cell receptor beta chains from one sample, sequenced in a study of blood T cell repertoires in COVID-19. This table comes from immunoSEQ multiplex PCR, and its TCRdb copy is limited to in-frame clones, with some not included. The sample has tens of thousands of clones, about 83% seen once. The sample taken for sequencing was peripheral blood. These receptors were collected from a woman aged 80 or older with acute or convalescent COVID-19. The CDR3 runs from the conserved cysteine through the conserved F or W. The D gene is left open where the match is weak. Size tells how often a clone was seen (once, few, many) or the class of an expanded clone, and some rows leave it out.

v_call,clone_size,d_call,j_call,cdr3_aa,cdr3_nt
TRBV28,once,TRBD1,TRBJ2-7,CASSSGTGAYEQYF,TGTGCCAGCAGCTCGGGGACAGGGGCATACGAGCAGTACTTC
TRBV10-3,.,TRBD1,TRBJ2-5,CAISDEGGETQYF,TGTGCCATCAGTGACGAAGGGGGCGAGACCCAGTACTTC
TRBV4-2,.,TRBD2,TRBJ2-7,CASSQDRGTSGFGYEQYF,TGTGCCAGCAGCCAAGATCGGGGAACTAGCGGGTTCGGGTACGAGCAGTACTTC
TRBV3-1/TRBV3-2,.,.,TRBJ2-5,CASSPGSRETQYF,TGTGCCAGCAGTCCCGGGTCTAGAGAGACCCAGTACTTC
TRBV6-5,.,.,TRBJ2-7,CASSYSMGGAYEQYF,TGTGCCAGCAGTTACTCGATGGGTGGAGCCTACGAGCAGTACTTC
TRBV10-3,.,TRBD2,TRBJ2-3,CATKDQREGLDTQYF,TGTGCCACCAAGGATCAGCGGGAGGGACTAGATACGCAGTATTTT
TRBV2,once,TRBD2,TRBJ2-7,CASFSGSAYEQYF,TGTGCCAGCTTTAGCGGGAGTGCCTACGAGCAGTACTTC
TRBV9,once,.,TRBJ1-1,CASSGTANTEAFF,TGTGCCAGCAGCGGGACAGCGAACACTGAAGCTTTCTTT
TRBV6-1,.,TRBD1,TRBJ1-2,CASSESATGDGYTF,TGTGCCAGCAGTGAATCCGCGACAGGGGATGGCTACACCTTC
TRBV6-6,.,TRBD2,TRBJ2-2,CASSQMTSGTNTGELFF,TGTGCCAGCAGTCAAATGACTAGCGGGACTAACACCGGGGAGCTGTTTTTT
TRBV2,.,.,TRBJ2-7,CATGHRSYEQYF,TGTGCCACCGGACACCGGTCCTACGAGCAGTACTTC
TRBV24-1,.,TRBD1,TRBJ2-1,CATSAGQANSYNEQFF,TGTGCCACCAGTGCAGGACAGGCCAACTCCTACAATGAGCAGTTCTTC
TRBV5-6,.,.,TRBJ2-7,CASSLWAWAEQYF,TGTGCCAGCAGCTTGTGGGCCTGGGCCGAGCAGTACTTC
TRBV25-1,.,TRBD1,TRBJ2-7,CASREQGREQYF,TGTGCCAGCAGAGAACAGGGGCGGGAGCAGTACTTC
TRBV3-1/TRBV3-2,.,TRBD1,TRBJ1-3,CASSLTGTDSGNTIYF,TGTGCCAGCAGCCTAACCGGGACAGACTCTGGAAACACCATATATTTT
TRBV5-1,.,TRBD2,TRBJ2-1,CDTNGLAGGDSYNEQFF,TGCGACACCAACGGTCTAGCGGGGGGCGACTCCTACAATGAGCAGTTCTTC
TRBV4-3,.,.,TRBJ2-2,CASSQWRGGDTGELFF,TGCGCCAGCAGCCAATGGAGGGGGGGTGACACCGGGGAGCTGTTTTTT
TRBV5-4,.,.,TRBJ1-2,CASSLPVGYGYTF,TGTGCCAGCAGCTTGCCGGTCGGCTATGGCTACACCTTC
TRBV10-3,.,.,TRBJ1-4,CAISEDPFPGEGKTNEKLFF,TGTGCCATCAGTGAGGATCCTTTTCCGGGGGAAGGGAAAACTAATGAAAAACTGTTTTTT
TRBV9,.,.,TRBJ2-1,CASSVRGGEDEQFF,TGTGCCAGCAGCGTGAGGGGGGGTGAGGATGAGCAGTTCTTC
TRBV11-3,.,.,TRBJ2-7,CASSLVVSRDSDEQYF,TGTGCCAGCAGCTTAGTTGTGAGCCGGGATTCTGACGAGCAGTACTTC
TRBV7-9,.,TRBD1,TRBJ2-5,CASSTRTGGDEKTQYF,TGTGCCAGCAGCACCCGGACAGGGGGCGACGAGAAGACCCAGTACTTC
TRBV5-1,.,TRBD1,TRBJ2-1,CASSWTGDHNEQFF,TGCGCCAGCAGCTGGACAGGGGACCACAATGAGCAGTTCTTC
TRBV9,.,TRBD2,TRBJ2-1,CASSQRTSGNNEQFF,TGTGCCAGCAGCCAACGGACTAGCGGCAACAATGAGCAGTTCTTC
TRBV9,.,TRBD2,TRBJ2-5,CASSGTSGSGNRTETQYF,TGTGCCAGCAGCGGGACTAGCGGGAGTGGGAATAGGACAGAGACCCAGTACTTC
TRBV5-8,.,TRBD1,TRBJ1-2,CASSSGRGQLYGYTF,TGTGCCAGCAGCTCCGGACGGGGACAGCTCTATGGCTACACCTTC
TRBV3-1/TRBV3-2,.,TRBD1,TRBJ1-2,CASSQMTGDGYTF,TGTGCCAGCAGCCAGATGACAGGGGACGGCTACACCTTC
TRBV27,.,.,TRBJ2-6,CASSFRSGPTSGANVLTF,TGTGCCAGCAGTTTTCGGTCAGGCCCTACCTCTGGGGCCAACGTCCTGACTTTC
TRBV11-1,.,TRBD2,TRBJ2-2,CASSSGTSGGTGELFF,TGTGCCAGCAGCTCCGGGACTAGCGGGGGCACCGGGGAGCTGTTTTTT
TRBV11-1,.,TRBD1,TRBJ1-4,CASSRYRGAQGKLFF,TGTGCCAGCAGCCGTTACAGGGGCGCCCAGGGAAAACTGTTTTTT
TRBV11-3,.,TRBD1,TRBJ2-7,CASSSGTGVHEQYF,TGTGCCAGCAGTTCCGGGACAGGGGTCCACGAGCAGTACTTC
TRBV21-1,.,.,TRBJ2-1,CASSKGRAGVWNEQFF,TGTGCCAGCAGCAAAGGGCGAGCGGGAGTGTGGAATGAGCAGTTCTTC
TRBV10-1,.,TRBD2,TRBJ2-5,CASSESGRARETQYF,TGCGCCAGCAGTGAAAGCGGGAGGGCCCGGGAGACCCAGTACTTC
TRBV12-3/TRBV12-4,.,TRBD1,TRBJ1-5,CASRGQGNQPQHF,TGTGCCAGCAGGGGACAGGGCAATCAGCCCCAGCATTTT
TRBV19,.,.,TRBJ2-6,CASSPYRVGAGANVLTF,TGTGCCAGTAGTCCCTACAGGGTCGGGGCTGGGGCCAACGTCCTGACTTTC
TRBV5-4,once,TRBD1,TRBJ2-7,CASSSQGQGLYEQYF,TGTGCCAGCAGCTCTCAGGGACAGGGATTGTACGAGCAGTACTTC
TRBV7-2,.,TRBD2,TRBJ2-7,CASSLGAGVYEQYF,TGTGCCAGCAGCTTAGGGGCGGGAGTCTACGAGCAGTACTTC
TRBV7-7,once,TRBD2,TRBJ2-1,CASSLAGGPLSEQFF,TGTGCTAGCAGCTTGGCGGGAGGGCCCCTCAGTGAGCAGTTCTTC
TRBV5-1,once,TRBD2,TRBJ2-1,CASSSTSGSTSLVSNEQFF,TGCGCCAGCAGCTCGACTAGCGGGAGTACTAGTTTGGTATCGAATGAGCAGTTCTTC
TRBV19,.,TRBD2,TRBJ2-3,CATLAGLTDTQYF,TGTGCCACACTAGCGGGCCTCACAGATACGCAGTATTTT
TRBV5-1,.,.,TRBJ2-3,CASSARPSIDTQYF,TGCGCCAGCAGCGCCAGGCCCTCTATAGATACGCAGTATTTT
TRBV3-1/TRBV3-2,.,.,TRBJ2-5,CASSPRGQETQYF,TGTGCCAGCAGCCCCCGCGGGCAAGAGACCCAGTACTTC
TRBV13,.,.,TRBJ1-1,CASSITGKGDMNTEAFF,TGTGCCAGCAGCATTACAGGGAAAGGGGACATGAACACTGAAGCTTTCTTT
TRBV24-1,few,.,TRBJ2-6,CATGDSGANVLTF,TGTGCCACCGGAGATTCTGGGGCCAACGTCCTGACTTTC
TRBV6-5,.,TRBD1,TRBJ2-7,CASSYSGVTGGYEQYF,TGTGCCAGCAGTTACTCCGGGGTGACAGGGGGCTACGAGCAGTACTTC